Here is one T cell receptor (beta chain) with its context. Its antigen is still unknown. Germline V lookup: CDR1 SGHDN, CDR2 FVKESK. V was shortened by 6 bases and J by 0 bases, with 12 bases between the two germline ends. The CDR3 is made up of 15 amino acids. This entry comes from a study of cytomegalovirus exposure and HLA in healthy donors. Findings and caveats of the study: Most CMV-associated TCR beta chains appeared HLA-restricted in a later analysis. It was only CMV serostatus that was available as immune exposure information. It was likely that a cluster of highly shared sequence variants was a sequencing artifact.

In the PCR, 60 Vbeta and 13 Jbeta primers were used. Measured with immunoSEQ multiplex PCR; TCRdb has only the in-frame clones, and not every one. The repertoire holds 150,000 to 200,000 clones, approximately 80% seen once, with 7.5% to 9% in the top ten. Unrecorded immune exposures were likely, despite nominal health at sampling. This TCR came from a male donor in good health and CMV-seropositive. Sequences were obtained from PBMCs. The chain links TRBV14 to TRBJ1-3; D gene ambiguous. The CDR3 nucleotides are TGTGCCAGCAGAGAGGGCAGTAGCTCTGGAAACACCATATATTTT. This codes for CASREGSSSGNTIYF. The complete variable domain, with remaining parts taken from reference TRBV14 and TRBJ1-3, reads EAGVTQFPSHSVIEKGQTVTLRCDPISGHDNLYWYRRVMGKEIKFLLHFVKESKQDESGMPNNRFLAERTGGTYSTLKVQPAELEDSGVYFCASREGSSSGNTIYFGEGSWLTVV.